The table lists the clone carrying this TCR beta chain with a few counts. Antigen specificity is unknown. The data originate from a study of somatic mutations in cytotoxic T cells in rheumatoid arthritis. Notes on the study in general: Antigens targeted by the expanded CD8+ clones were unknown. The modest underrepresentation of TRBV07 observed in rheumatoid arthritis patients was not subjected to multiple-comparison adjustment. For CD8+ T-cell clonality, rheumatoid arthritis patients and age-matched healthy controls did not differ significantly. A largest CD8+ clone above 20% of CD8+ cells occurred in about an eighth of the roughly 65 patients.

Only in-frame clones appear in the TCRdb table, and some are missing; sequencing was by immunoSEQ multiplex PCR. The profile shows roughly 2,400 clones, 77% of them singletons. Trimming shortened V by 7 bases and J by 0 bases, and 14 bases separated the two germline ends. The CDR3 consists of 15 residues. In germline, CDR1 is MNHEY, CDR2 SMNVEV (reference sequence). The TCR originated in a man aged 70-80 years with rheumatoid arthritis. The chain links TRBV27 to TRBJ2-3, with a weak D call TRBD2 (6 bases). The specimen was CD8+ T cells sorted from blood. The CDR3 nucleotides are TGTGCCAGCAATCACTATAGCGGTAGCACAGATACGCAGTATTTT. Translated: CASNHYSGSTDTQYF.